This T cell receptor (beta chain) appears in the sequencing data of a study of OX40 agonist ivuxolimab in advanced cancers. A remark on this clone: What it binds is unknown.

Germline V lookup: CDR1 SGHTA, CDR2 FQGNSA. The length of the CDR3 is 14 residues. The ends were cut back, 1 base at V and 4 bases at J, with 11 bases in the middle. Study results and caveats: Determination of antigen specificity was not performed for the expanded peripheral T cells.

Blood got drawn at baseline, again on cycle 4 day 1, and then on cycle 7 day 1. TCRdb's table, derived via immunoSEQ multiplex PCR, lists solely in-frame clones and lacks some. The sample shows around 92,000 clones, roughly 84% of them seen only once. Sequenced here: CD4+ or CD8+ T cells sorted from blood, sampled in a trial of the OX40 agonist ivuxolimab. The chain links TRBV7-2 to TRBJ2-7; D remains unclear. This sequence was found in an adult with an advanced solid tumor such as melanoma, head and neck, liver or kidney cancer. CDR3 amino acids: CASSLVAQQYEQYF. CDR3 nucleotides: TGTGCCAGCAGCTTAGTGGCCCAGCAGTACGAGCAGTACTTC.